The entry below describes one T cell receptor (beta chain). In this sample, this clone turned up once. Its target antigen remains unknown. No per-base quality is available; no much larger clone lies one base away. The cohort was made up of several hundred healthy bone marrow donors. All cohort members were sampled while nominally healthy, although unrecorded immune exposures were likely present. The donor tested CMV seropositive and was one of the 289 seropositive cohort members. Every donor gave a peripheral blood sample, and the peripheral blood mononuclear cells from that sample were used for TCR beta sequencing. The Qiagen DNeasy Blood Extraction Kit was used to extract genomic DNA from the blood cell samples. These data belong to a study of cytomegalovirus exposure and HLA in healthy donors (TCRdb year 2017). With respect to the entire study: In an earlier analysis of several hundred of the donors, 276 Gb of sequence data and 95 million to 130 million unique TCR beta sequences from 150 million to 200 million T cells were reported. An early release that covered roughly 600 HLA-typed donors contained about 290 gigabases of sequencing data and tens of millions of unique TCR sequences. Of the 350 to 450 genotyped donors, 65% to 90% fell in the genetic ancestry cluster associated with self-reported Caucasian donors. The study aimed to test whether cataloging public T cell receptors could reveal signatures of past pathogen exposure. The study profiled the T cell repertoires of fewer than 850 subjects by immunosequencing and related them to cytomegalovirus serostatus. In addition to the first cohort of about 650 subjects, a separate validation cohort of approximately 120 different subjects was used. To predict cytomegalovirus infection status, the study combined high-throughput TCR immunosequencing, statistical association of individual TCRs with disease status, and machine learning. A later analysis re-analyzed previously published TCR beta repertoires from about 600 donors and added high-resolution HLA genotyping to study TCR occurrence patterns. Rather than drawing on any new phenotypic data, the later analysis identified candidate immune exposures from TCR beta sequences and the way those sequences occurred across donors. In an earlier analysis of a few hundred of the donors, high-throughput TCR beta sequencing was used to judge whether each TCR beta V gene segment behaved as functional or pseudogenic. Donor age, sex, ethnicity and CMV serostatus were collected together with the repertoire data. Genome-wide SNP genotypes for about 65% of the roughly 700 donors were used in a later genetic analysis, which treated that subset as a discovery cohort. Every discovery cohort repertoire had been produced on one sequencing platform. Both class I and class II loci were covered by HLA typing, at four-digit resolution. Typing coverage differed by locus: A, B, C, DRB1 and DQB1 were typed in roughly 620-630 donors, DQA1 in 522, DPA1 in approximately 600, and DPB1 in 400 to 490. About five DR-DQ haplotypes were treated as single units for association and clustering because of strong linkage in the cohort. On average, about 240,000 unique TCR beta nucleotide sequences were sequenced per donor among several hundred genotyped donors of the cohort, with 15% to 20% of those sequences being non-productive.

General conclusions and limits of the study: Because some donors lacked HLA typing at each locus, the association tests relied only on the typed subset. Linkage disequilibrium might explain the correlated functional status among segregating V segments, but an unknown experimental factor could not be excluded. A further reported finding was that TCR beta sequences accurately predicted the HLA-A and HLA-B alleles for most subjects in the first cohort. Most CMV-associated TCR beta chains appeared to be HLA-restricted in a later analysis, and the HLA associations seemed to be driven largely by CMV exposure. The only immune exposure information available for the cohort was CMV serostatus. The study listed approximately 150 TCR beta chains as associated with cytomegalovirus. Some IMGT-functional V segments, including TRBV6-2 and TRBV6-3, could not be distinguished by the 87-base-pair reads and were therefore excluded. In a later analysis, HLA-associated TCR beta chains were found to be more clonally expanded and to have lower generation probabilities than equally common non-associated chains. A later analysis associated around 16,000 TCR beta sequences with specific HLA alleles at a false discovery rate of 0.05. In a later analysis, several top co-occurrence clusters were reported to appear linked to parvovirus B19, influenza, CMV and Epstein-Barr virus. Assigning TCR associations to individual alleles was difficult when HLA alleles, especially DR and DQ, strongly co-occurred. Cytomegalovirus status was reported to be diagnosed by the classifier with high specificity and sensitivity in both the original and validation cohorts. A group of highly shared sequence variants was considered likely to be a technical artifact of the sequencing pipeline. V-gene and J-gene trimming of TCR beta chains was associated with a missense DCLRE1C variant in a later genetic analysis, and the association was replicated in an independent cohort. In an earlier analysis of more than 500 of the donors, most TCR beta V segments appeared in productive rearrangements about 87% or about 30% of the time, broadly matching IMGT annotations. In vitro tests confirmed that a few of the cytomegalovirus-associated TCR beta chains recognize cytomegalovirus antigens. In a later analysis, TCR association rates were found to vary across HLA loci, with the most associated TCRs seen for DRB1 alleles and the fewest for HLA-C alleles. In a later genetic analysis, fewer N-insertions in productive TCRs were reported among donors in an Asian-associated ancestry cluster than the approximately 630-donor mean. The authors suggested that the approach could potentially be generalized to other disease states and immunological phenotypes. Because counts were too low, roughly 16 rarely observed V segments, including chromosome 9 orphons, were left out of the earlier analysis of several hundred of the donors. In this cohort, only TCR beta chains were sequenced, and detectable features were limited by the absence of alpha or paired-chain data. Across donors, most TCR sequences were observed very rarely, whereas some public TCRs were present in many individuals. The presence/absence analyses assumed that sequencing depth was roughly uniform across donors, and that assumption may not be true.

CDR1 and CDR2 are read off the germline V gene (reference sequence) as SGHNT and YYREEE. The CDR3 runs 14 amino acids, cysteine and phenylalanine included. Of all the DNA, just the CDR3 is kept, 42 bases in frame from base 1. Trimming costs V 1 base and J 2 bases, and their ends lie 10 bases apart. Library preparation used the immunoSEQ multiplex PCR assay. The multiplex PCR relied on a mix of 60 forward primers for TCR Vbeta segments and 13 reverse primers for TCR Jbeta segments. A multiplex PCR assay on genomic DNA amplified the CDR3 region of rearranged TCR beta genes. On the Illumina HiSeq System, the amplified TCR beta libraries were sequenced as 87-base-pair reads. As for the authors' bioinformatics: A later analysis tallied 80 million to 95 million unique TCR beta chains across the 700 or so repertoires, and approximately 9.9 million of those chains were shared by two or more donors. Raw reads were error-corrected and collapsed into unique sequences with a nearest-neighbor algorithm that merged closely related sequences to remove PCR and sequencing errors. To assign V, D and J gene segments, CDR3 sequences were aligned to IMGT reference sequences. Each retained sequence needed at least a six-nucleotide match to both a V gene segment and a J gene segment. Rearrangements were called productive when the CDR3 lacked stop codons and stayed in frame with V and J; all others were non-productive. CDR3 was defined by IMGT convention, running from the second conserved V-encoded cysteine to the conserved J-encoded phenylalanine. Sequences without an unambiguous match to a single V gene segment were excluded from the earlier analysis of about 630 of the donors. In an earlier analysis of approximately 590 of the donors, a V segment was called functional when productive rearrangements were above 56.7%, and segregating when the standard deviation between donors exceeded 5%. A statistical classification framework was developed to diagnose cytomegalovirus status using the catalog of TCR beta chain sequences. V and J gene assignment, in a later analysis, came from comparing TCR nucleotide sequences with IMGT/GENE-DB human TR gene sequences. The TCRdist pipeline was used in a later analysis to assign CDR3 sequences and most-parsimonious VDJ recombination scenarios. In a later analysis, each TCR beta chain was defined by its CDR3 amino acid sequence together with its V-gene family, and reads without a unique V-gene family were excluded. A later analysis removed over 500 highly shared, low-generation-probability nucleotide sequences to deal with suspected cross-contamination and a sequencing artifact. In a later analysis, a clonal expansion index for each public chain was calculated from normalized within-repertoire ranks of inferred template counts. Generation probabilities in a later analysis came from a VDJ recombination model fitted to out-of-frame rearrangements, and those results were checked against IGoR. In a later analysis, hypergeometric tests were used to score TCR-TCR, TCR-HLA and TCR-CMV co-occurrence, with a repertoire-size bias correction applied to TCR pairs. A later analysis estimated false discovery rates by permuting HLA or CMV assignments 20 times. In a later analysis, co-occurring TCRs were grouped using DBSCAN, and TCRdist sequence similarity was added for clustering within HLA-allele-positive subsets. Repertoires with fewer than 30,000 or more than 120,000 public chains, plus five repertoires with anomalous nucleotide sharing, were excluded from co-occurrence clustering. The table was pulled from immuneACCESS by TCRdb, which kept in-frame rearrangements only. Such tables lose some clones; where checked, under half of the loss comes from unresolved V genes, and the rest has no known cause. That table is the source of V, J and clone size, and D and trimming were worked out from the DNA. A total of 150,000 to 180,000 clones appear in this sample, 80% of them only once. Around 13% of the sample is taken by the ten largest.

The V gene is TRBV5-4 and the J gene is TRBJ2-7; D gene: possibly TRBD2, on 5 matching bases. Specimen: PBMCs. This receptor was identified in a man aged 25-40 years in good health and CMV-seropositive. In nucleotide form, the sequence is TGTGCCAGCAGCTTGCCGGGATTCACCTACGAGCAGTACTTC. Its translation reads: CASSLPGFTYEQYF.